This is a list of T cell receptor beta chains from one sample in a study of vaccination and CD4 T cells after COVID-19. Their recognized antigens are unknown. TCRdb used MiXCR to reprocess the PCR reads, holding one entry per CDR3 protein. The sample includes 15,000 to 20,000 distinct CDR3 sequences, 52% seen only once; the top ten take around 9.5%. Sequenced sample: CD4+ T cells from blood, cultured in vitro. The source is a human donor who had recovered from COVID-19. Each CDR3 is given with its conserved first and last residue. Clone size is given for some rows only: seen once, a few or many times, or a class if the clone is expanded.

size	length	J	V	CDR3
-	18	TRBJ2-7	TRBV5-1	CASSERTSGREWSYEQYF
few	15	TRBJ1-5	TRBV19	CASTGPRNSNQPQHF
-	18	TRBJ2-3	TRBV12-3/TRBV12-4	CASSLWTGGLPSTDTQYF
-	15	TRBJ2-7	TRBV6-1	CASSVTSEGNHEQYF
-	15	TRBJ2-4	TRBV20-1	CSARSSEIAKNIQYF
few	16	TRBJ2-3	TRBV7-2	CASSLETRLYTDTQYF
-	15	TRBJ2-5	TRBV19	CASGLAGARQETQYF
-	17	TRBJ2-5	TRBV25-1	CASSEVAATEIQETQYF
few	18	TRBJ1-2	TRBV24-1	CATSDRRTGPPTNYGYTF
-	15	TRBJ2-3	TRBV2	CASSDDTSRSDTQYF
few	15	TRBJ1-1	TRBV24-1	CATSEDTGGSGEAFF
-	16	TRBJ2-7	TRBV6-5	CASSYPGQGRRGEQYF
-	13	TRBJ1-1	TRBV14	CASSPNRAPEAFF
-	14	TRBJ1-5	TRBV6-2/TRBV6-3	CASSYIQDNQPQHF
-	16	TRBJ1-2	TRBV28	CASSLSGTGRGYGYTF
-	16	TRBJ1-4	TRBV28	CASSGQGVVWNEKLFF
-	15	TRBJ2-7	TRBV6-1	CASPHGTSGSGEQYF
-	15	TRBJ2-7	TRBV19	CASRPGTALWDEQYF
-	17	TRBJ1-6	TRBV10-2	CASSSKGIRTYNSPLHF
medium-sized	13	TRBJ1-1	TRBV5-1	CASSLSGRFIAFF
-	15	TRBJ2-7	TRBV20-1	CSASERDRGQYEQYF
-	15	TRBJ2-2	TRBV11-1	CASSREASRTGELFF
-	15	TRBJ2-7	TRBV28	CASSFAFGSWYEQYF
-	16	TRBJ2-2	TRBV19	CASSIRQGANTGELFF
-	20	TRBJ2-1	TRBV7-8	CASSLRFRDRGSRMKNEQFF
-	17	TRBJ1-2	TRBV27	CASSPLWPGGTNYGYTF
-	15	TRBJ2-7	TRBV6-5	CASSYAQATSYEQYF
-	15	TRBJ2-7	TRBV7-9	CASSLDGDRAYEQYF
-	15	TRBJ2-7	TRBV12-3/TRBV12-4	CASSPNSAYSYEQYF
few	14	TRBJ1-2	TRBV6-2/TRBV6-3	CASSYSGHGYGYTF
-	13	TRBJ1-1	TRBV7-9	CASSLRGNTEAFF
-	15	TRBJ2-1	TRBV27	CASSLWGGRGREQFF
-	17	TRBJ2-7	TRBV21-1	CASSKSTDGTDSYEQYF
-	17	TRBJ2-7	TRBV28	CASSGRGSYSWGYEQYF
-	15	TRBJ2-3	TRBV11-2	CASSLGTGDTDTQYF